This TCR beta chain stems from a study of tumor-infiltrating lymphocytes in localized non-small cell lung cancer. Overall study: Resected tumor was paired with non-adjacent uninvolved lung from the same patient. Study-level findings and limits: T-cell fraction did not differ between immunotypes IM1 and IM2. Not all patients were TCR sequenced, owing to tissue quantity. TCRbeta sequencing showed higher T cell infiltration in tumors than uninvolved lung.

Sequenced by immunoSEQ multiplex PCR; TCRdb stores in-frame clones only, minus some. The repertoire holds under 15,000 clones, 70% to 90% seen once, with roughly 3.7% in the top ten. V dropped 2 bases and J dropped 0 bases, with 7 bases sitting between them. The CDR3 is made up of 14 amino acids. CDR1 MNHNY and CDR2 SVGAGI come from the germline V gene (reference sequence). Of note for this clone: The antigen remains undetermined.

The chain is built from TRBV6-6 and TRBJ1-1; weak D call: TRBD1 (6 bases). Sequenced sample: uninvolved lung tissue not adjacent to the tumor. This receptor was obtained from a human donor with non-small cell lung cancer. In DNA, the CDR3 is TGTGCCAGCAGTTACCAGGGGATGAACACTGAAGCTTTCTTT. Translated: CASSYQGMNTEAFF.